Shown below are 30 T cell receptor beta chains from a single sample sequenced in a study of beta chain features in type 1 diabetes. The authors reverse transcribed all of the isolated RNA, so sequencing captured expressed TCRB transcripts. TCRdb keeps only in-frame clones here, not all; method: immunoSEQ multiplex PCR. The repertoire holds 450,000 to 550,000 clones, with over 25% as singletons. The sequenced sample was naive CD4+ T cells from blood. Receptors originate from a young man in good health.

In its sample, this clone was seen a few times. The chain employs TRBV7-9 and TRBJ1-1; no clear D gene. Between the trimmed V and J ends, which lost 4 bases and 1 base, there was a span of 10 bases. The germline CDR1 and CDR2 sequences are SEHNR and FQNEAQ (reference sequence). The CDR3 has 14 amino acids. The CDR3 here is CASSSGPRNTEAFF. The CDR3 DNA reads TGTGCCAGCAGCTCCGGACCGAGGAACACTGAAGCTTTCTTT.

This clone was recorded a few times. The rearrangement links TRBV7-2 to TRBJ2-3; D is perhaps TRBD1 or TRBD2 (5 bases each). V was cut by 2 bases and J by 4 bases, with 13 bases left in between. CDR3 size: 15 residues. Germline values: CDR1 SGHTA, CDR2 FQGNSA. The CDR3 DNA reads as TGTGCCAGCAGCTTAACGACGGGGCGGGCAGATACGCAGTATTTT. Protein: CASSLTTGRADTQYF.

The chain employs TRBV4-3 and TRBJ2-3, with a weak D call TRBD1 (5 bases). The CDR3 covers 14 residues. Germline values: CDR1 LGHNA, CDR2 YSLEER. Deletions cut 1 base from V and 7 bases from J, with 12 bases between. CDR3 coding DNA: TGCGCCAGCAGCCAAGGACAGTGGGTCCATACGCAGTATTTT. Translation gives CASSQGQWVHTQYF.

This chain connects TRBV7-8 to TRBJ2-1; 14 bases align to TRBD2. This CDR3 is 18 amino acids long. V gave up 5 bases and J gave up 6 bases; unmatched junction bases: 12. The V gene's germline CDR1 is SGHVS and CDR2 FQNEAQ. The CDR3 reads CASSDRLAGGPRINEQFF. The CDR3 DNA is TGTGCCAGCAGCGACCGACTAGCGGGAGGGCCACGTATCAATGAGCAGTTCTTC.

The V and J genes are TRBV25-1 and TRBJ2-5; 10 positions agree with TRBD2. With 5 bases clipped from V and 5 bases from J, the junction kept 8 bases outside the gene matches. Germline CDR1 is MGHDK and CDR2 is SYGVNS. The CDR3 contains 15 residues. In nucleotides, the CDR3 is TGTGCCAGCAGTAGTAGCGGGAGGAGTATCGAGACCCAGTACTTC. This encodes CASSSSGRSIETQYF.

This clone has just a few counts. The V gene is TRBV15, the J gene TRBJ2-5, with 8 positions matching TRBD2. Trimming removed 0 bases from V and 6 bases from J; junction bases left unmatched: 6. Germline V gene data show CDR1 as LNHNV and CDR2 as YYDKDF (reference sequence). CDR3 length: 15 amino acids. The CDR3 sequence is CATSRDSSGRKTQYF. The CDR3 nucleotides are TGTGCCACCAGCAGAGATTCCAGCGGGAGAAAGACCCAGTACTTC.

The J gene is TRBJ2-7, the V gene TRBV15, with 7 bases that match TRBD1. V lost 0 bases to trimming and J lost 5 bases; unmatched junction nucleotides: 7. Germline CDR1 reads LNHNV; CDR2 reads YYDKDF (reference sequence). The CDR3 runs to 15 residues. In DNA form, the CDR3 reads TGTGCCACCAGCAGAGAATACTGGACAGGAGACGAGCAGTACTTC. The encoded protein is CATSREYWTGDEQYF.

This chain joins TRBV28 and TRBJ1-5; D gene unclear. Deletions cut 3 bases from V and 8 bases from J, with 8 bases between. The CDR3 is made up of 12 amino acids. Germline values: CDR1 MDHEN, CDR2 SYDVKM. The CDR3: CASSLRREPQHF. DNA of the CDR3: TGTGCCAGCAGTTTGAGGCGGGAGCCCCAGCATTTT.

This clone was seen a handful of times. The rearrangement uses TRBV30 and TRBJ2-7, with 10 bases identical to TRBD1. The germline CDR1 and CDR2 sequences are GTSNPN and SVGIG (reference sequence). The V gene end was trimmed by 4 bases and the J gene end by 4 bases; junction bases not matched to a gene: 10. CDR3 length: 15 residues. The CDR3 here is CAWTAPGQGRYEQYF. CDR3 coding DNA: TGTGCCTGGACGGCCCCGGGACAGGGGCGGTACGAGCAGTACTTC.

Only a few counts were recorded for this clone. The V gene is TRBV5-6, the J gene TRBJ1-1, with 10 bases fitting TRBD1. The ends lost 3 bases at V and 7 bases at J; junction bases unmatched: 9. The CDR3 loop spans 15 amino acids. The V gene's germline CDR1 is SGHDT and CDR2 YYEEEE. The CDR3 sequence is CASSSKDRGLVEAFF. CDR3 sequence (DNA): TGTGCCAGCAGCTCCAAAGACAGGGGGCTCGTTGAAGCTTTCTTT.

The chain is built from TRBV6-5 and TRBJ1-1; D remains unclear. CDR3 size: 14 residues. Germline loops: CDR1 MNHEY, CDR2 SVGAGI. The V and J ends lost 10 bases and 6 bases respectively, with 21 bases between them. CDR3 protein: CATTKGPGRPEAFF. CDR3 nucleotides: TGTGCCACTACGAAAGGGCCCGGGCGGCCTGAAGCTTTCTTT.

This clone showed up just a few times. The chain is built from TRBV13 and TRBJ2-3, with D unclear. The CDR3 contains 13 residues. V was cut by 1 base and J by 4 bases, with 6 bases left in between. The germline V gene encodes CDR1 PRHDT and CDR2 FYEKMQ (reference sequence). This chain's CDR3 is CASSLESADTQYF. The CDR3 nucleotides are TGTGCCAGCAGCTTAGAGTCCGCAGATACGCAGTATTTT.

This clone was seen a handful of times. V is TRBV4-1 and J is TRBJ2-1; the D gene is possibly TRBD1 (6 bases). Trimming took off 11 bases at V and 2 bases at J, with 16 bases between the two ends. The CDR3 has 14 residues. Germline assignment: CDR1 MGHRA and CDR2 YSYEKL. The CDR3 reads CASTRGGAYNEQFF. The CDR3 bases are TGCGCCTCGACTCGAGGGGGAGCCTACAATGAGCAGTTCTTC.

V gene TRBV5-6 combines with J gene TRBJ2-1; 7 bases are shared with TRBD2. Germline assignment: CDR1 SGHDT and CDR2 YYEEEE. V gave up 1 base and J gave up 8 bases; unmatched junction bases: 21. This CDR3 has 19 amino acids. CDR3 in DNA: TGTGCCAGCAGCTTGAAAGTTAGCGGGCGAGCGGAGTTCAGGCATGAGCAGTTCTTC. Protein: CASSLKVSGRAEFRHEQFF.

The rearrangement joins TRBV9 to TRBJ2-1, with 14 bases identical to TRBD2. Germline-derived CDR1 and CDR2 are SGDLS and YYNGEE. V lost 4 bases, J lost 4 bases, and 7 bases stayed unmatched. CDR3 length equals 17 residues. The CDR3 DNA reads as TGTGCCAGCAGCACCGGGACTAGCGGGAGTAGGTACAATGAGCAGTTCTTC. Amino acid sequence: CASSTGTSGSRYNEQFF.

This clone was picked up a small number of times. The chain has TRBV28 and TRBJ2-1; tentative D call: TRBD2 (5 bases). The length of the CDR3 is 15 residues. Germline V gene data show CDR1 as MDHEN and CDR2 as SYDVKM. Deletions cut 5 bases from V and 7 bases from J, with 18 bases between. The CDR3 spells CASSPLGGPENEQFF. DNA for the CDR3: TGTGCCAGCAGTCCCCTCGGAGGCCCCGAAAATGAGCAGTTCTTC.

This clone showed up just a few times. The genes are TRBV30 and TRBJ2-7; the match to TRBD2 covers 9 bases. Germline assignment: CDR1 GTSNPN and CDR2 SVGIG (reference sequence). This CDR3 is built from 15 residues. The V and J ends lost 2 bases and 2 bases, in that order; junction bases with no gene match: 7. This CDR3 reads CAWSSLAGTAYEQYF. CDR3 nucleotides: TGTGCCTGGAGTTCCCTAGCGGGGACCGCCTACGAGCAGTACTTC.

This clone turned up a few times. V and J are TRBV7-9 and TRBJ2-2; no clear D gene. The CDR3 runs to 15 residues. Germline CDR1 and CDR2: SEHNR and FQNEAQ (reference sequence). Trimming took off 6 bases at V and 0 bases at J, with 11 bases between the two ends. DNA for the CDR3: TGTGCCAGCAGGCGAAGTGGTTCGAACACCGGGGAGCTGTTTTTT. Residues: CASRRSGSNTGELFF.

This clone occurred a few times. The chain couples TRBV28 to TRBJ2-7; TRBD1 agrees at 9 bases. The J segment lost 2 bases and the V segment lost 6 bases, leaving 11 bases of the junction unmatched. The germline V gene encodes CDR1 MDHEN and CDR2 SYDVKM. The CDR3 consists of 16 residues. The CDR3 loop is CASSPWRGQGTYEQYF. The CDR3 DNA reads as TGTGCCAGCAGCCCCTGGCGGGGACAGGGCACCTACGAGCAGTACTTC.

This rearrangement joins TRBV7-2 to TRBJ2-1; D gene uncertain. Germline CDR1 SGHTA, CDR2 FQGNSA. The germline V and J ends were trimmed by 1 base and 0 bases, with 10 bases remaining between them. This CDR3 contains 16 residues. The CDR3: CASSLVPGGSYNEQFF. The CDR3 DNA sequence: TGTGCCAGCAGCTTAGTTCCAGGCGGCTCCTACAATGAGCAGTTCTTC.

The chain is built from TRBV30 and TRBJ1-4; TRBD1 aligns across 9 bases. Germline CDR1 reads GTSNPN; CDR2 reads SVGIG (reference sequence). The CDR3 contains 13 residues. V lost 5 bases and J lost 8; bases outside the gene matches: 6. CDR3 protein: CAWGTGLVEKLFF. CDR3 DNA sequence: TGTGCCTGGGGGACAGGGCTGGTCGAAAAACTGTTTTTT.

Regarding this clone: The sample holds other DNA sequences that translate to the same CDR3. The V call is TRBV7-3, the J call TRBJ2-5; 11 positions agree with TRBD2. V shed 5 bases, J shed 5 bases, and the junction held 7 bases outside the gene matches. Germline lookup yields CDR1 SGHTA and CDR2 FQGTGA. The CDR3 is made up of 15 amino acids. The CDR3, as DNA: TGTGCCAGCAGCCCCGGACTAGCGGGTGGGGAGACCCAGTACTTC. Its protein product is CASSPGLAGGETQYF.

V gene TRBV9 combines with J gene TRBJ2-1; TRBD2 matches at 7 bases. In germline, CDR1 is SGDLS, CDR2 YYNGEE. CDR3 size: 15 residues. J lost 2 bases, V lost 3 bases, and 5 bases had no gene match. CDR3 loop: CASSASGPAYNEQFF. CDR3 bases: TGTGCCAGCAGCGCTAGCGGACCGGCCTACAATGAGCAGTTCTTC.

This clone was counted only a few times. CDR3 sequence (DNA): TGCAGCGTTGAACTGGACCGGCCCTACGAGCAGTACTTC. It specifies CSVELDRPYEQYF. The J gene is TRBJ2-7, the V gene TRBV29-1, with unresolved D. The V gene's germline CDR1 is SQVTM and CDR2 ANQGSEA. The V gene lost 2 bases and the J gene lost 2 bases, with 10 bases spanning the gap. The CDR3 contains 13 residues.

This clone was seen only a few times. The CDR3 DNA is TGTGCCAGCAGGCTAGCGGGAGGCAATGAGCAGTTCTTC. Amino acids: CASRLAGGNEQFF. This chain links TRBV2 with TRBJ2-1; TRBD2 agrees at 11 bases. The CDR3 consists of 13 residues. V shed 6 bases and J 6 bases; nucleotides not matched to a gene: 1. CDR1 and CDR2 (germline): SNHLY, FYNNEI.

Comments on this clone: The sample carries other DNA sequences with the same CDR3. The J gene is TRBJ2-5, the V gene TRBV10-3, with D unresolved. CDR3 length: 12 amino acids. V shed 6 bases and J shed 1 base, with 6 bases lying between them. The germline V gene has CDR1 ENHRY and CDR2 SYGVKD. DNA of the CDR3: TGTGCCATCAGCGGTCTCCAAGAGACCCAGTACTTC. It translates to CAISGLQETQYF.

This chain's CDR3 is CSPVRGAQDTQYF. CDR3 DNA: TGCAGCCCAGTGCGGGGGGCCCAGGATACGCAGTATTTT. This sequence joins TRBV29-1 and TRBJ2-3; 8 bases map to TRBD2. The CDR3 totals 13 residues. Germline V lookup: CDR1 SQVTM, CDR2 ANQGSEA. V gave up 8 bases and J gave up 6 bases; unmatched junction bases: 10.

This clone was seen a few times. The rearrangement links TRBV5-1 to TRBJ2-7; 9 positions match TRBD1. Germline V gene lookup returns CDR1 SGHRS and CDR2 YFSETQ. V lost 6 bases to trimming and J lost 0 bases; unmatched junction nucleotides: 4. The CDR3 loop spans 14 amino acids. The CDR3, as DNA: TGCGCCAGCAAAGGGACAGGGTCCTCCTACGAGCAGTACTTC. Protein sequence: CASKGTGSSYEQYF.

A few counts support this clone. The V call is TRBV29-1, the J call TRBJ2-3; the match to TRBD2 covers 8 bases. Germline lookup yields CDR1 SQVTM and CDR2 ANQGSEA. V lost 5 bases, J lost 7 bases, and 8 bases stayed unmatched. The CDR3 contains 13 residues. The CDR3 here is CSVRSGGENTQYF. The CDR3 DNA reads TGCAGCGTTCGATCGGGGGGGGAAAATACGCAGTATTTT.

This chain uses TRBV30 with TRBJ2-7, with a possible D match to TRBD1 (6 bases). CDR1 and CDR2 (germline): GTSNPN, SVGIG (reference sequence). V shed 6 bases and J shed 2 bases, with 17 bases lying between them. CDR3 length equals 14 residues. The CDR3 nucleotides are TGTGCCTGTCGTCGACAGGCGACCACCTACGAGCAGTACTTC. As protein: CACRRQATTYEQYF.